This T cell receptor (beta chain) was sequenced during a study of CD8+ T cells in alopecia areata. CDR3 length: 15 amino acids. CDR1 and CDR2 from the germline V gene are SGHRS and YFSETQ. The V and J ends lost 3 bases and 2 bases, in that order; junction bases with no gene match: 2. Treatment given: oral pan-JAK inhibitor, 5-10 mg twice daily. Isolation of CD4+ and CD8+ T cells from PBMCs was achieved by sorting. Sequencing used cDNA as its template, made by extracting RNA and reverse transcribing it. Sequenced by immunoSEQ multiplex PCR; TCRdb stores in-frame clones only, minus some. The sample consists of some 190,000 clones, just under 65% of them appearing once. This clone came up a few times. Other DNA sequences in the sample encode the same CDR3.

This receptor was taken from a human donor with alopecia areata. The chain has TRBV5-1 and TRBJ2-1; 10 nucleotides line up with TRBD2. Sequenced here: CD4+ T cells sorted from blood, sampled at week 49, from a patient treated with tofacitinib. CDR3 in amino acids: CASSSSGGTYNEQFF. The CDR3 DNA is TGCGCCAGCAGCTCTAGCGGGGGCACCTACAATGAGCAGTTCTTC.